Following are 16 T cell receptor beta chains from one sample sequenced in a study of OX40 agonist ivuxolimab in advanced cancers. Repertoires were generated with immunoSEQ multiplex PCR, while TCRdb's copy carries only in-frame clones and drops some. Of 70,000 to 75,000 clones in the sample, approximately 86% were seen once. Here the sequenced sample was CD4+ or CD8+ T cells sorted from blood, taken in a trial of the OX40 agonist ivuxolimab. Every receptor here comes from an adult with an advanced solid tumor such as melanoma, head and neck, liver or kidney cancer.

The chain is built from TRBV2 and TRBJ1-2; possibly TRBD1 for D (6 bases). V was shortened by 3 bases and J by 8 bases, with 16 bases between the two germline ends. The CDR3 runs 14 residues. Germline CDR1 and CDR2: SNHLY and FYNNEI. The CDR3 region has the DNA TGTGCCAGCAGTGATCCCTGGGGGGCCGGGGGCTACACCTTC. It is translated as CASSDPWGAGGYTF.

This rearrangement joins TRBV9 to TRBJ2-1; D is perhaps TRBD2 (7 bases). The CDR3 consists of 18 residues. Germline values: CDR1 SGDLS, CDR2 YYNGEE. V lost 4 bases and J lost 0, with 20 bases in between. The DNA of the CDR3 is TGTGCCAGCAGCACGAGAGGGGGGGACTACGCCTCCTACAATGAGCAGTTCTTC. The encoded protein is CASSTRGGDYASYNEQFF.

This clone has only a few counts. This chain connects TRBV6-1 to TRBJ1-5, with 9 bases identical to TRBD1. CDR1 is MNHNS and CDR2 is SASEGT in the germline V gene. This CDR3 comprises 15 residues. V lost 4 bases and J lost 3; bases outside the gene matches: 4. CDR3 sequence: CASSVDRGYNQPQHF. In DNA form, the CDR3 reads TGTGCCAGCAGTGTGGACAGGGGTTACAATCAGCCCCAGCATTTT.

V is TRBV2 and J is TRBJ1-4, with D uncertain. Trimming removed 8 bases at V and 5 bases at J, with 12 bases between. There are 13 residues in the CDR3. From germline, CDR1 is SNHLY and CDR2 FYNNEI. DNA of the CDR3: TGTGCCAGCGGGGTTAGCCCAAATGAAAAACTGTTTTTT. Its protein product is CASGVSPNEKLFF.

The gene calls are TRBV4-2 and TRBJ2-5; the D is unclear. The CDR3 spans 15 residues. Germline CDR1 LGHNA, CDR2 YNFKEQ. The germline V and J ends were trimmed by 1 base and 0 bases, with 9 bases remaining between them. The CDR3, as DNA: TGTGCCAGCAGCCAAGGGGTCCGTAACCAAGAGACCCAGTACTTC. Translated, it gives CASSQGVRNQETQYF.

The chain links TRBV11-2 to TRBJ2-5; D is uncertain. The CDR3 has 15 amino acids. The germline V and J ends were trimmed by 3 bases and 2 bases, with 13 bases remaining between them. The V gene's germline CDR1 is SGHAT and CDR2 FQNNGV. The CDR3 nucleotides are TGTGCCAGCAGCTTGGTCTGGGCACCTCAAGAGACCCAGTACTTC. Translating it yields CASSLVWAPQETQYF.

The rearrangement links TRBV6-5 to TRBJ2-7, with D possibly being TRBD1 or TRBD2 (6 bases each). The ends were cut back, 6 bases at V and 0 bases at J, with 12 bases in the middle. From germline, CDR1 is MNHEY and CDR2 SVGAGI. This CDR3 is 14 amino acids long. The CDR3 region is CASRRGPNSYEQYF. The DNA of the CDR3 is TGTGCCAGCAGACGGGGGCCCAACTCCTACGAGCAGTACTTC.

The DNA of the CDR3 is TGTGCCAGCTCACCCACCTTCGGGACTAAAGCCAAAAACATTCAGTACTTC. Translated: CASSPTFGTKAKNIQYF. The J gene is TRBJ2-4, the V gene TRBV18; 7 bases align to TRBD2. The V segment lost 3 bases and the J segment 0 bases; nucleotides outside the gene matches: 8. The CDR3 contains 17 residues. The germline V gene has CDR1 KGHSH and CDR2 LQKENI.

This clone was detected only once. V and J are TRBV19 and TRBJ1-2; D is perhaps TRBD1 (5 bases). This CDR3 has 14 residues. Germline V gives CDR1 LNHDA, CDR2 SQIVND (reference sequence). The V end lost 5 bases, the J end lost 6 bases, and 16 bases lay between the germline ends. The CDR3 is CASSYARDLDGYTF. The CDR3 region has the DNA TGTGCCAGTAGTTACGCCAGGGACTTGGATGGCTACACCTTC.

V and J are TRBV4-1 and TRBJ2-3; 7 nucleotides agree with TRBD1. The V gene's germline CDR1 is MGHRA and CDR2 YSYEKL. Trimming at V came to 6 bases and at J to 4 bases, leaving 7 bases not matched to a gene. This CDR3 contains 14 residues. CDR3 sequence (DNA): TGCGCCAGCAGGTACCGGGACAGCCCAGATACGCAGTATTTT. Amino acid sequence: CASRYRDSPDTQYF.

V is TRBV7-2 and J is TRBJ1-1; a weak D match, TRBD1 (5 bases). Germline CDR1 reads SGHTA; CDR2 reads FQGNSA. The V end lost 1 base, the J end lost 4 bases, and 10 bases lay between the germline ends. This CDR3 has 14 amino acids. The CDR3 loop is CASSLDRLGTEAFF. The CDR3 nucleotides read TGTGCCAGCAGCTTAGACAGGTTGGGCACTGAAGCTTTCTTT. The full variable domain, completed using reference TRBV7-2 and TRBJ1-1, is GAGVSQSPSNKVTEKGKDVELRCDPISGHTALYWYRQSLGQGLEFLIYFQGNSAPDKSGLPSDRFSAERTGGSVSTLTIQRTQQEDSAVYLCASSLDRLGTEAFFGQGTRLTVV.

The rearrangement links TRBV18 to TRBJ2-5, with TRBD1 as a possible D gene (5 bases). Germline CDR1 KGHSH, CDR2 LQKENI. The length of the CDR3 is 15 residues. Trimming removed 4 bases at V and 5 bases at J, with 17 bases between. CDR3 sequence reads: CASSRDKAGSETQYF. DNA for the CDR3: TGTGCCAGCTCACGAGATAAGGCAGGGTCCGAGACCCAGTACTTC.

DNA for the CDR3: TGCGCCAGCAGCCAAGATCAGTGGGCGAACGGGGAGCTGTTTTTT. It yields the protein CASSQDQWANGELFF. This rearrangement joins TRBV4-1 to TRBJ2-2; unclear D gene. CDR1 is MGHRA and CDR2 is YSYEKL in the germline V gene. Deletions cut 0 bases from V and 7 bases from J, with 12 bases between. The CDR3 runs 15 residues.

The chain combines TRBV6-5 with TRBJ2-3, with a weak D call TRBD2 (6 bases). Per the germline V gene, CDR1 is MNHEY and CDR2 is SVGAGI. This CDR3 region has 15 residues. The V end lost 2 bases, the J end lost 2 bases, and 11 bases lay between the germline ends. CDR3 in DNA: TGTGCCAGCAGTTACGAGGGAGGCAACACAGATACGCAGTATTTT. As protein: CASSYEGGNTDTQYF.

V gene TRBV9 combines with J gene TRBJ2-3; TRBD2 matches at 10 bases. Germline trimming cut 2 bases from V and 4 bases from J; bases unmatched to any gene: 13. The CDR3 runs 18 residues. Looked up from germline, CDR1 is SGDLS and CDR2 is YYNGEE. The CDR3 bases are TGTGCCAGCAGCGTTACTAGCGGGGTTGCGTCGGTCCCAGATACGCAGTATTTT. The encoded protein is CASSVTSGVASVPDTQYF.

The J gene is TRBJ2-7, the V gene TRBV18; 8 bases align to TRBD2. Germline lookup yields CDR1 KGHSH and CDR2 LQKENI. The CDR3 totals 14 residues. V trimming: 5 bases; J trimming: 2 bases; junction bases outside the gene matches: 5. Written as DNA, the CDR3 is TGTGCCAGCTCAGAGCGGGAGACCCCCTACGAGCAGTACTTC. Protein sequence: CASSERETPYEQYF.